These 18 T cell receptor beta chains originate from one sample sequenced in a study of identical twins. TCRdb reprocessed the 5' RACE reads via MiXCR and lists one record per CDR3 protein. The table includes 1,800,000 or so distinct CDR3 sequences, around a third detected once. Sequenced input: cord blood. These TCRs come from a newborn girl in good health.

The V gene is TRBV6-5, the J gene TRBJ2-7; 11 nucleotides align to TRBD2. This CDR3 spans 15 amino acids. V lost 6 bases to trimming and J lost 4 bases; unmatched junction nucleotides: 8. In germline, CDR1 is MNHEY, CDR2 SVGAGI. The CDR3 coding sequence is TGTGCCAGCAGCTCCCGACTAGCGGGATTATACGAGCAGTACTTC. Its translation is CASSSRLAGLYEQYF.

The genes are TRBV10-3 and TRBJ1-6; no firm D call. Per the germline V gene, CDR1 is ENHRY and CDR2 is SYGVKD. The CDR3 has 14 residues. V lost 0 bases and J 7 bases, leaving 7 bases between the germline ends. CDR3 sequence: CAISESAGNSPLHF. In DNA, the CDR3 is TGTGCCATCAGTGAGTCGGCCGGCAATTCACCCCTCCACTTT.

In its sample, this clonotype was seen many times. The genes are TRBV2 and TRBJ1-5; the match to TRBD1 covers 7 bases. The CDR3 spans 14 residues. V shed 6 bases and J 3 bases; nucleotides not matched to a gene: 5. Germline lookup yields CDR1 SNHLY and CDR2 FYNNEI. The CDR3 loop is CASRVTGLNQPQHF. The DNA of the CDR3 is TGTGCCAGCAGGGTGACAGGGCTCAATCAGCCCCAGCATTTT.

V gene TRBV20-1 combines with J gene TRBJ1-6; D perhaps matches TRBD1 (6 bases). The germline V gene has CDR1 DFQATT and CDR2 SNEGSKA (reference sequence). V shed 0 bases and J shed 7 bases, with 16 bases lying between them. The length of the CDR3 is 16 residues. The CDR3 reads CSARERGRTSNSPLHF. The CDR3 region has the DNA TGCAGTGCTAGAGAGCGGGGGCGCACTTCCAATTCACCCCTCCACTTT.

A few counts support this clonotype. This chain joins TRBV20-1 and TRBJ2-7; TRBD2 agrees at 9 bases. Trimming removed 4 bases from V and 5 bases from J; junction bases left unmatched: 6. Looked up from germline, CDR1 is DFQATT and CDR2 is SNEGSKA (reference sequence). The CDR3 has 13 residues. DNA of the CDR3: TGCAGTGCTAAGTACCTAGCGGGAAACGAGCAGTACTTC. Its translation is CSAKYLAGNEQYF.

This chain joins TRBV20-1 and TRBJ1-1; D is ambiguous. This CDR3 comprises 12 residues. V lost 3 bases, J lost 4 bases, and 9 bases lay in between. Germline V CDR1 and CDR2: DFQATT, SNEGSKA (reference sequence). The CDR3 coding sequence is TGCAGTGCTAGGCGACGGTCCACTGAAGCTTTCTTT. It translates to CSARRRSTEAFF.

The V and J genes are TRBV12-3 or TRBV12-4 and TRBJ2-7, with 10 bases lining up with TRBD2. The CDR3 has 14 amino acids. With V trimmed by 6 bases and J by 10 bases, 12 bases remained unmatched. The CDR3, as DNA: TGTGCCAGCAGCCCACTAGCGGGATTTGTGGCCCAGTACTTC. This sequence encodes CASSPLAGFVAQYF.

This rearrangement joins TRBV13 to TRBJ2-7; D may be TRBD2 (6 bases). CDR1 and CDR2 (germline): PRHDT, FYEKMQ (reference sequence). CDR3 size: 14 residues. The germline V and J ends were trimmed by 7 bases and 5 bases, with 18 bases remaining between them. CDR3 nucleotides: TGTGCCAGCACCCGAAGGAATAGCGGCCACGAGCAGTACTTC. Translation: CASTRRNSGHEQYF.

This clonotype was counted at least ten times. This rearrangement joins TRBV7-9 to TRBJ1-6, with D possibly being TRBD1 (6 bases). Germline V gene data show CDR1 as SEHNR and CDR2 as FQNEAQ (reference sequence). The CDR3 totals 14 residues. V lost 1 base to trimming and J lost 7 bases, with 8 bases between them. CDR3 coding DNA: TGTGCCAGCAGCTTAGTCAGGGGAAATTCACCCCTCCACTTT. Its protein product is CASSLVRGNSPLHF.

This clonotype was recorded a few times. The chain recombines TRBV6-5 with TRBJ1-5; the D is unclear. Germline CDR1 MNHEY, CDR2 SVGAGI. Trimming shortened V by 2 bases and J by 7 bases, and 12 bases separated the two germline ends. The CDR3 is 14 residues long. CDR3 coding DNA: TGTGCCAGCAGTTACCAACACCCAAACCAGCCCCAGCATTTT. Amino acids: CASSYQHPNQPQHF.

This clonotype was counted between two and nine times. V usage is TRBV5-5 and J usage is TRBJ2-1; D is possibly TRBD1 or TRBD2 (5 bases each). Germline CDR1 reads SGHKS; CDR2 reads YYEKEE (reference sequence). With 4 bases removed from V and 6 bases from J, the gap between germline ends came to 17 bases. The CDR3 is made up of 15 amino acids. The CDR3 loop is CASSPGQSETNEQFF. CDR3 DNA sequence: TGTGCCAGCAGCCCGGGGCAATCGGAGACCAATGAGCAGTTCTTC.

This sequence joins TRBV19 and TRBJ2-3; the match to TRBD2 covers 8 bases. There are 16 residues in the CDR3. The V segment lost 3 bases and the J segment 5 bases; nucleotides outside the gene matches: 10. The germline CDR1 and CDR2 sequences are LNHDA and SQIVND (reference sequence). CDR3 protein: CASSMSSGGVEDTQYF. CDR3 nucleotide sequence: TGTGCCAGTAGTATGTCGAGCGGGGGAGTTGAAGATACGCAGTATTTT.

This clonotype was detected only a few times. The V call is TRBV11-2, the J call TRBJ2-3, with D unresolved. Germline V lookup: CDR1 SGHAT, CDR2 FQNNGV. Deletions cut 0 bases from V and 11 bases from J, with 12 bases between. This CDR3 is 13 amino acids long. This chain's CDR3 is CASSLDQVYGQYF. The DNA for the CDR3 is TGTGCCAGCAGCTTAGATCAAGTATACGGGCAGTATTTT.

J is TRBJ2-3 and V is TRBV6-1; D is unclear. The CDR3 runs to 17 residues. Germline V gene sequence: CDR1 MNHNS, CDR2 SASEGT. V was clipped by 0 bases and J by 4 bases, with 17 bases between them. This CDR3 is CASSEAGWKEDADTQYF. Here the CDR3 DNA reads TGTGCCAGCAGTGAAGCTGGCTGGAAAGAGGACGCAGATACGCAGTATTTT.

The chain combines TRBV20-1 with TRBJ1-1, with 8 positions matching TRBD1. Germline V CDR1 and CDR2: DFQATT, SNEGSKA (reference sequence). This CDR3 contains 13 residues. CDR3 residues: CRAVQGADGEAFF. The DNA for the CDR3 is TGCAGGGCAGTCCAGGGGGCTGACGGTGAAGCTTTCTTT.

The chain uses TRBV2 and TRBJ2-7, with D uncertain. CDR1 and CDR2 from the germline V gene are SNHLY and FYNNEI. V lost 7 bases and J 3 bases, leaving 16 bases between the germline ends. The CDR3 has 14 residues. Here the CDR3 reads CASMGRRVNYEQYF. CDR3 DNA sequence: TGTGCCAGCATGGGTCGACGGGTGAACTACGAGCAGTACTTC.

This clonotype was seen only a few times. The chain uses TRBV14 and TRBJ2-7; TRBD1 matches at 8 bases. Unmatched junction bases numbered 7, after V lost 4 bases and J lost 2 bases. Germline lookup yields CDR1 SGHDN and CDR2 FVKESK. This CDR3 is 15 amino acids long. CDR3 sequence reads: CASSRTGGRTYEQYF. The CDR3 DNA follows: TGTGCCAGCAGCCGAACAGGGGGGAGGACCTACGAGCAGTACTTC.

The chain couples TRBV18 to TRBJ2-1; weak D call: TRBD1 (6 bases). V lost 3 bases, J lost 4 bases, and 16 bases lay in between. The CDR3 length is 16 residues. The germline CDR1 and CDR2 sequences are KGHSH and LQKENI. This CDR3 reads CASSPVAVQGYNEQFF. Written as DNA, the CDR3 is TGTGCCAGCTCACCTGTGGCGGTTCAGGGGTACAATGAGCAGTTCTTC. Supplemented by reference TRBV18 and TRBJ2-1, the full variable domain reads NAGVMQNPRHLVRRRGQEARLRCSPMKGHSHVYWYRQLPEEGLKFMVYLQKENIIDESGMPKERFSAEFPKEGPSILRIQQVVRGDSAAYFCASSPVAVQGYNEQFFGPGTRLTVL.